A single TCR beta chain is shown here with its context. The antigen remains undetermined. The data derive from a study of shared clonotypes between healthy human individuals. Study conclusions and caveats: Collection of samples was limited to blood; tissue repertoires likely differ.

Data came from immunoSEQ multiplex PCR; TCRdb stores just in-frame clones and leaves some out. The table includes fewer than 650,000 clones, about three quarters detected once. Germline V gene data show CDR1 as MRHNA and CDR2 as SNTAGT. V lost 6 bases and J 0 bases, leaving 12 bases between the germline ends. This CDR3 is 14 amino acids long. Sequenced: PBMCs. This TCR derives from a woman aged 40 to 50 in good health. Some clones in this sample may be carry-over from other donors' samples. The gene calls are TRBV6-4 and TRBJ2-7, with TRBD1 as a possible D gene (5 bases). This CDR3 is CASRRDSLSYEQYF. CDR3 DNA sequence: TGTGCCAGCAGGCGTGACAGCCTCTCCTACGAGCAGTACTTC.